This T cell receptor beta chain was sequenced for a study of control samples from healthy donors and cancer patients. Produced via immunoSEQ multiplex PCR; TCRdb's table is partial and in-frame only. The sample lists approximately 100,000 clones; about 89% were seen once. Germline loops: CDR1 MDHEN, CDR2 SYDVKM. This CDR3 is 17 amino acids long. Trimming removed 3 bases at V and 9 bases at J, with 23 bases between. The sequence came from a man aged 25 to 40 in good health. The chain combines TRBV28 with TRBJ1-4; D might be TRBD1 (5 bases). Specimen: blood. The CDR3 loop is CASSLAEERGPPKKLFF. The DNA for the CDR3 is TGTGCCAGCAGTTTGGCCGAGGAGAGGGGCCCACCGAAAAAACTGTTTTTT. Using reference TRBV28 and TRBJ1-4 for the parts outside the CDR3, the full variable domain is DVKVTQSSRYLVKRTGEKVFLECVQDMDHENMFWYRQDPGLGLRLIYFSYDVKMKEKGDIPEGYSVSREKKERFSLILESASTNQTSMYLCASSLAEERGPPKKLFFGSGTQLSVL.